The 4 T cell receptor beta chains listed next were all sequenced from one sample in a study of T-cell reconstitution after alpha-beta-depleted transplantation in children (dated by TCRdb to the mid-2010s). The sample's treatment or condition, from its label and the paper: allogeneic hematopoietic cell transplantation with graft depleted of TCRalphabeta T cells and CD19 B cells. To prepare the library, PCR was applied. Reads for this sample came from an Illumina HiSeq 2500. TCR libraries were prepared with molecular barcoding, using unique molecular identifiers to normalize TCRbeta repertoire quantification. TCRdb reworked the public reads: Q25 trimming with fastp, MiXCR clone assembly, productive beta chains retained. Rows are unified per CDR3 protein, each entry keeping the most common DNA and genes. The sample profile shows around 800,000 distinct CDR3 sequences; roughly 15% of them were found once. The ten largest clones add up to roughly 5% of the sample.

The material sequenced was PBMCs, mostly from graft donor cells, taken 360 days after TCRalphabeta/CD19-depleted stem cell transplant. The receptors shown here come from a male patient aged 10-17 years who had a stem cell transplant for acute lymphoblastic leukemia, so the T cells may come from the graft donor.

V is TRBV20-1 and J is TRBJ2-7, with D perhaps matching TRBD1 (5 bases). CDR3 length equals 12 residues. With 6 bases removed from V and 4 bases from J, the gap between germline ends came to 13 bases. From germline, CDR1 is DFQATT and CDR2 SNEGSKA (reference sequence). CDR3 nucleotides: TGCAGTGCAGCTCATCAGGGATACGAGCAGTACTTC. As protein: CSAAHQGYEQYF.

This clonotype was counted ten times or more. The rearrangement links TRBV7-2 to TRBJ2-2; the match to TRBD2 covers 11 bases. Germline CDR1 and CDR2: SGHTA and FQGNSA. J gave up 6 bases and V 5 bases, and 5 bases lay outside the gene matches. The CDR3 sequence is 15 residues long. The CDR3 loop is CASSILGLAAGELFF. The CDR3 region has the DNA TGTGCCAGCAGCATCTTGGGACTAGCGGCCGGGGAGCTGTTTTTT.

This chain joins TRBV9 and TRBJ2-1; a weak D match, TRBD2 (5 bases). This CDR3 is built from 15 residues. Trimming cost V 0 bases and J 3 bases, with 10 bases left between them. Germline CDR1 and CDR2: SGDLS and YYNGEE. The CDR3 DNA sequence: TGTGCCAGCAGCGTAGGGCGAGGGAGCTACAATGAGCAGTTCTTC. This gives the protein CASSVGRGSYNEQFF.

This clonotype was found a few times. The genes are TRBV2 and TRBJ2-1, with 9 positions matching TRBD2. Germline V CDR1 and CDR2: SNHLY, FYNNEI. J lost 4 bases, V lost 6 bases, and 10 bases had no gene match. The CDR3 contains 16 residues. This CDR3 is CASRGPTSGQYNEQFF. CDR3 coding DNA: TGTGCCAGCAGGGGGCCGACTAGCGGCCAATACAATGAGCAGTTCTTC.